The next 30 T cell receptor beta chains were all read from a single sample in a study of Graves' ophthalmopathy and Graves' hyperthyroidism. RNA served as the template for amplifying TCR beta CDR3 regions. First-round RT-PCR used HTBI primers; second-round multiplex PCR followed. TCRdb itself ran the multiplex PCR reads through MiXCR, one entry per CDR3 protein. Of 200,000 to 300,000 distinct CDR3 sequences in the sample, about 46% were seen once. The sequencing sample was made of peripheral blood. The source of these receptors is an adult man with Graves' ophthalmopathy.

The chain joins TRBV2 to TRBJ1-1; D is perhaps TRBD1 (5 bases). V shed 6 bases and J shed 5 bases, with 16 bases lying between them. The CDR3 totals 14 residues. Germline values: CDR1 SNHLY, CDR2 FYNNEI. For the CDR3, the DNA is TGTGCCAGCAGCATTCTCGGGGGGGGGACTGAAGCTTTCTTT. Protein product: CASSILGGGTEAFF.

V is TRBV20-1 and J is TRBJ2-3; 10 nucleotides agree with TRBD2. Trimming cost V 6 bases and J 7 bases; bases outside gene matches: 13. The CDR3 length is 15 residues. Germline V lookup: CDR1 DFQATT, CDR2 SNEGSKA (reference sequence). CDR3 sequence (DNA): TGCAGTGCCCAAGAGCTAGCGGGGGACTCTCATACGCAGTATTTT. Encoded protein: CSAQELAGDSHTQYF.

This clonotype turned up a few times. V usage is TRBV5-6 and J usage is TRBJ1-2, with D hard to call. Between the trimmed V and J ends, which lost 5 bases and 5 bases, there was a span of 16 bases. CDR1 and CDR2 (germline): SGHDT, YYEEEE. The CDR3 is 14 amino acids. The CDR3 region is CASRSSTRLYGYTF. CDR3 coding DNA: TGTGCCAGCAGATCCAGCACACGATTATATGGCTACACCTTC.

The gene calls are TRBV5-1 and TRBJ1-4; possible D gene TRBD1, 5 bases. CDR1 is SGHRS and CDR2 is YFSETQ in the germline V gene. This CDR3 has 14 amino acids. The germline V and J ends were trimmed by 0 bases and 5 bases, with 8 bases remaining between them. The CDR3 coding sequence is TGCGCCAGCAGCTTGGCGGGGGGGAATGAAAAACTGTTTTTT. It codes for CASSLAGGNEKLFF.

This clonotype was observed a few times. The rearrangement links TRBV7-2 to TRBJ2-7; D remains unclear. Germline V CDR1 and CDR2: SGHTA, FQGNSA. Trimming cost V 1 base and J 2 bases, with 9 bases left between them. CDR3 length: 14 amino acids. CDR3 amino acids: CASSLVAWTYEQYF. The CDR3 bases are TGTGCCAGCAGCTTAGTCGCGTGGACCTACGAGCAGTACTTC. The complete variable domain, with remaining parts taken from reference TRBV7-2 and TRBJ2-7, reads GAGVSQSPSNKVTEKGKDVELRCDPISGHTALYWYRQSLGQGLEFLIYFQGNSAPDKSGLPSDRFSAERTGGSVSTLTIQRTQQEDSAVYLCASSLVAWTYEQYFGPGTRLTVT.

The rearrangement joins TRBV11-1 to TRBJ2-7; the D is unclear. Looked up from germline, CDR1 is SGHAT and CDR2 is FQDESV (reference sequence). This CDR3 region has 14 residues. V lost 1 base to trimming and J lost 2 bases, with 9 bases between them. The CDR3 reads CASSLVRTTYEQYF. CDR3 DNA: TGTGCCAGCAGCTTAGTCAGGACCACCTACGAGCAGTACTTC.

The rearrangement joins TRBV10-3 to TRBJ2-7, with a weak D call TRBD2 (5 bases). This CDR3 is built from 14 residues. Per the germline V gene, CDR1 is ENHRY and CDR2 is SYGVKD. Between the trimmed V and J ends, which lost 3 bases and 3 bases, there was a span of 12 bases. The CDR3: CAISDRTVLYEQYF. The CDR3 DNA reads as TGTGCCATCAGTGACAGGACTGTACTCTACGAGCAGTACTTC.

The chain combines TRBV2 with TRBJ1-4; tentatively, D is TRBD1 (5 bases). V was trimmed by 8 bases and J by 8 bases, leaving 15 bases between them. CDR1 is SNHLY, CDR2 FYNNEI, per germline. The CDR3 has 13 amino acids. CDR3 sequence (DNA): TGTGCCAGCGAGGAGGGGTTGGGGGAAAAACTGTTTTTT. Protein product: CASEEGLGEKLFF.

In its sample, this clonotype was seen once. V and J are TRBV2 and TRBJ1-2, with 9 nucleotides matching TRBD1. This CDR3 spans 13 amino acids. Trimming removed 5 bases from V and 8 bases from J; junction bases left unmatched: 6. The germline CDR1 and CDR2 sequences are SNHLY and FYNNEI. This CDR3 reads CASSLGDRAGYTF. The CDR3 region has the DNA TGTGCCAGCAGTTTAGGGGACAGGGCCGGCTACACCTTC.

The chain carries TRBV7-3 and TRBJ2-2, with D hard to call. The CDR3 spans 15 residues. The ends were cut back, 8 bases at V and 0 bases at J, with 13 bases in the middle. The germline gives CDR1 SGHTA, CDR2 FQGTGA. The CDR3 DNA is TGTGCCAGCTCACCGGACGGCACGAACACCGGGGAGCTGTTTTTT. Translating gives CASSPDGTNTGELFF.

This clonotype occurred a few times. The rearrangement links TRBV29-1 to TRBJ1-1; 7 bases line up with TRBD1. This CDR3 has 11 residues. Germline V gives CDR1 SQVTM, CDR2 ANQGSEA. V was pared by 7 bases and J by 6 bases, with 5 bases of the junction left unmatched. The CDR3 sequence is CSGGTESEAFF. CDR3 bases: TGCAGCGGTGGGACAGAGTCTGAAGCTTTCTTT.

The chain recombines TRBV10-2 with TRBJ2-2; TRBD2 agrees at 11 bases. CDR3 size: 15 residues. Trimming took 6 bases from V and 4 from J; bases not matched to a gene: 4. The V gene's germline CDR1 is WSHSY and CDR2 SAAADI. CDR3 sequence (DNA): TGCGCCAGCAGGATAGCGGGGGGGGGCACCGGGGAGCTGTTTTTT. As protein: CASRIAGGGTGELFF.

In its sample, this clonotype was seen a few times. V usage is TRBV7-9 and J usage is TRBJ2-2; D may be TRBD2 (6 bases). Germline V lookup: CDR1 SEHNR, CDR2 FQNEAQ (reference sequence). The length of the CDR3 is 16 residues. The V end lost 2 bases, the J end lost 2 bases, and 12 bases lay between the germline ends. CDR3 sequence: CASSLRQGGNTGELFF. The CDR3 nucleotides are TGTGCCAGCAGCTTAAGGCAGGGAGGTAACACCGGGGAGCTGTTTTTT. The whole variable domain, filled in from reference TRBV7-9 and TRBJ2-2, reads DTGVSQNPRHKITKRGQNVTFRCDPISEHNRLYWYRQTLGQGPEFLTYFQNEAQLEKSRLLSDRFSAERPKGSFSTLEIQRTEQGDSAMYLCASSLRQGGNTGELFFGEGSRLTVL.

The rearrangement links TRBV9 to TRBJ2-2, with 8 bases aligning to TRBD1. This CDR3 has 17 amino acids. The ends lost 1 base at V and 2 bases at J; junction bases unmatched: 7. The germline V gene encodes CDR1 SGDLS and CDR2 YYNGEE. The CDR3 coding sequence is TGTGCCAGCAGCGTATTCTCGGGACAGGTCAACACCGGGGAGCTGTTTTTT. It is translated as CASSVFSGQVNTGELFF.

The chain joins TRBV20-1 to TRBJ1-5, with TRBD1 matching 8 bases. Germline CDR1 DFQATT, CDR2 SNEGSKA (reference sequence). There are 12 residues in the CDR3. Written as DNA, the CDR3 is TGCAAGCCAGGGGGCAGGAATCAGCCCCAGCATTTT. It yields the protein CKPGGRNQPQHF.

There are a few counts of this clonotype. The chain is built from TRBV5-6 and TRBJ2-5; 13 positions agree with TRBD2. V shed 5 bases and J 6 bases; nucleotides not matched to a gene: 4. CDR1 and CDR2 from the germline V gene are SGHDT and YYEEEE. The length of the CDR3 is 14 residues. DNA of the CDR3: TGTGCCAGCAGGGCGGGACTAGCGGGGCAGACCCAGTACTTC. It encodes CASRAGLAGQTQYF.

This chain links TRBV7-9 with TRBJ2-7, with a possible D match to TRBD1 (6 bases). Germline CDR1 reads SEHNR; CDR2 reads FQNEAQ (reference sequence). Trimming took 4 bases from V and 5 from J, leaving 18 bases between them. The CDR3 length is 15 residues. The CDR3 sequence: CASSSTTQGRDEQYF. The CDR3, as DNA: TGTGCCAGCAGCTCGACCACACAGGGAAGGGACGAGCAGTACTTC.

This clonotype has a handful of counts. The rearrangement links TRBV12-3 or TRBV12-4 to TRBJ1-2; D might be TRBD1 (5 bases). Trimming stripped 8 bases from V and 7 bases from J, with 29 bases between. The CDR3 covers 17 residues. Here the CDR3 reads CASRLSGRAAGLGGYTF. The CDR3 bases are TGTGCCAGCCGATTATCGGGCAGGGCCGCCGGGCTAGGTGGCTACACCTTC.

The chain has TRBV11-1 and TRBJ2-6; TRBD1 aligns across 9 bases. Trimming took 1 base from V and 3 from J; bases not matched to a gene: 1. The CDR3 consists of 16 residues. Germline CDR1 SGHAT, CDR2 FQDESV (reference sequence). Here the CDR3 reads CASSLGDRVGANVLTF. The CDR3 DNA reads TGTGCCAGCAGCTTAGGGGACAGGGTTGGGGCCAACGTCCTGACTTTC.

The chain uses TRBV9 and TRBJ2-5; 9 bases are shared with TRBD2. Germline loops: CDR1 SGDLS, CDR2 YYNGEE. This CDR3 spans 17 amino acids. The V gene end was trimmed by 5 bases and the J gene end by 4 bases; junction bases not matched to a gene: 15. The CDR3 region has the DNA TGTGCCAGCAGTCGAGGGGGGAGGCTAGCGGGGCCAGAGACCCAGTACTTC. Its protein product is CASSRGGRLAGPETQYF.

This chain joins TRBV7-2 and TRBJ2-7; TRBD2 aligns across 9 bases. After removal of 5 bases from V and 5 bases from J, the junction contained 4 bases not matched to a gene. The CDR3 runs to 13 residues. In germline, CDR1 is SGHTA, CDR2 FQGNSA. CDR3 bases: TGTGCCAGCAGCCCCGCGGGGGGGAACGAGCAGTACTTC. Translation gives CASSPAGGNEQYF.

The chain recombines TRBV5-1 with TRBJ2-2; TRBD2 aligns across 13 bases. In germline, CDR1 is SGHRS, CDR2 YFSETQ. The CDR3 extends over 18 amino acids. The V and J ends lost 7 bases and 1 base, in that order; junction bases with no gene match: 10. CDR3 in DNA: TGCGCCAGCTCTCAAGGACTAGCGGGAGTCGGGAACACCGGGGAGCTGTTTTTT. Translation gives CASSQGLAGVGNTGELFF.

The CDR3 is CASSVAGASEYEQYF. The CDR3 DNA is TGTGCCAGCAGCGTAGCAGGGGCTAGCGAGTACGAGCAGTACTTC. The chain couples TRBV9 to TRBJ2-7; perhaps D is TRBD1 or TRBD2 (6 bases each). The V gene's germline CDR1 is SGDLS and CDR2 YYNGEE. CDR3 size: 15 residues. Trimming took off 0 bases at V and 4 bases at J, with 14 bases between the two ends.

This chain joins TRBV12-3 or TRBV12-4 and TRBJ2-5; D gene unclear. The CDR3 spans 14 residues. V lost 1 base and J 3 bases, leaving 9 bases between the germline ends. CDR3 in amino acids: CASSLVSGKETQYF. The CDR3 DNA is TGTGCCAGCAGTTTAGTTTCAGGCAAAGAGACCCAGTACTTC.

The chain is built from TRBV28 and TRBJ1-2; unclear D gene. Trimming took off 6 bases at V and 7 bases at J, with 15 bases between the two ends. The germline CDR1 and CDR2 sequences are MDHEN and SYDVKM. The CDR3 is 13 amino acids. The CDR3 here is CASRKTEGGGYTF. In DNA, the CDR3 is TGTGCCAGCAGAAAAACAGAGGGAGGTGGCTACACCTTC.

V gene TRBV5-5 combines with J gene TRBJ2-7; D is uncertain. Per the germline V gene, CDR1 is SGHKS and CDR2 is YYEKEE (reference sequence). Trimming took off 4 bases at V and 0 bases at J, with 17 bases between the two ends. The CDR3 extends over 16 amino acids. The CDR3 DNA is TGTGCCAGCAGCCCTACAACCGGACGGGTCTCCTACGAGCAGTACTTC. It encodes CASSPTTGRVSYEQYF.

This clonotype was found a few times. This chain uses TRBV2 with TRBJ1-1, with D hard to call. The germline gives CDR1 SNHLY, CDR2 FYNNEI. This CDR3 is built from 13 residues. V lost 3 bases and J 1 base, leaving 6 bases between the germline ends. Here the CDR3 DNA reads TGTGCCAGCAGTGACGCTTGGAACACTGAAGCTTTCTTT. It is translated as CASSDAWNTEAFF.

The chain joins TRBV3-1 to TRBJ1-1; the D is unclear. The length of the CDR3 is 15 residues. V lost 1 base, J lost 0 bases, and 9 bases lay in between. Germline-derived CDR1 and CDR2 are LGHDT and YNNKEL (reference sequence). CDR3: CASSQGGRMNTEAFF. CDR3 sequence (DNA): TGTGCCAGCAGCCAAGGAGGACGGATGAACACTGAAGCTTTCTTT.

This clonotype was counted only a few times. The CDR3 coding sequence is TGCAGCGTCGGGAGCACCTACGAGCAGTACTTC. It encodes CSVGSTYEQYF. The V gene is TRBV29-1, the J gene TRBJ2-7, with a tentative D call TRBD2 (6 bases). There are 11 residues in the CDR3. The germline gives CDR1 SQVTM, CDR2 ANQGSEA. V lost 6 bases and J lost 2, with 8 bases in between.

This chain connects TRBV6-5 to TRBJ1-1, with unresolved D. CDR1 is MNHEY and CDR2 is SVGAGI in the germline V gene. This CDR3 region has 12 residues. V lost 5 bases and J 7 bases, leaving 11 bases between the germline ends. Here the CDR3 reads CASSERRSEAFF. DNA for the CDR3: TGTGCCAGCAGTGAAAGGCGGAGTGAAGCTTTCTTT.